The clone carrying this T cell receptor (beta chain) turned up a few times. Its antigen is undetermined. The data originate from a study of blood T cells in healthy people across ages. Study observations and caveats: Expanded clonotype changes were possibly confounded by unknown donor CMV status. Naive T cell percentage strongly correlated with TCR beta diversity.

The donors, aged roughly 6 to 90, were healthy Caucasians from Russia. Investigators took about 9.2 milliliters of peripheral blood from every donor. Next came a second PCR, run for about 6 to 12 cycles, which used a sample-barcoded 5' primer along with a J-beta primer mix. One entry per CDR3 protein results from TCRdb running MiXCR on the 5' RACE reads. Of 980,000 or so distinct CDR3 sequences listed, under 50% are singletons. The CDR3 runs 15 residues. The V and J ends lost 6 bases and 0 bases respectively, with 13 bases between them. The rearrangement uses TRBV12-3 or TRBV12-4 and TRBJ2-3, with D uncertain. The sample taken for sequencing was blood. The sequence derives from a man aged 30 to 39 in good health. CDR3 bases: TGTGCCAGCAGCCTTTCCGTGGATAGCACAGATACGCAGTATTTT. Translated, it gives CASSLSVDSTDTQYF.